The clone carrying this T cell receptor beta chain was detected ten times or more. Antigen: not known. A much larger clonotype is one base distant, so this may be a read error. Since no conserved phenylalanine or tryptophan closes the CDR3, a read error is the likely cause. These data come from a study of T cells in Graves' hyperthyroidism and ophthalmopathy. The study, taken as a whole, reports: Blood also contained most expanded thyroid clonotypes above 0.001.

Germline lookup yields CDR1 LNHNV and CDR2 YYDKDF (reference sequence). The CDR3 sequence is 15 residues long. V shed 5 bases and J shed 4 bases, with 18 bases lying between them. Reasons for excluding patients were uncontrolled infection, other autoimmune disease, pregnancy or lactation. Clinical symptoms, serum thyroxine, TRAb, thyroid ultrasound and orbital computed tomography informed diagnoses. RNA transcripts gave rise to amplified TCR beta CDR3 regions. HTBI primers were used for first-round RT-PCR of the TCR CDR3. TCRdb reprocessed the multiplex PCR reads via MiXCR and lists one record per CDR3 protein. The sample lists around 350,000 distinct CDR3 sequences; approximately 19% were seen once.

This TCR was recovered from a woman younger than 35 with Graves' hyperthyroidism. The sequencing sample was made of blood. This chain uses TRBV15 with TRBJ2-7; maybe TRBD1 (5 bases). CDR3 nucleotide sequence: TGTGCCACCAGCGCTACAGGACCCGGAACGTACGAGCAGTACCTC. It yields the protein CATSATGPGTYEQYL.